This T cell receptor beta chain was retrieved from a study of blood T cell repertoires in COVID-19. V gave up 0 bases and J gave up 6 bases, with 15 bases separating them. Germline-derived CDR1 and CDR2 are LGHNA and YSLEER. The CDR3 is made up of 16 amino acids. This clone was recorded once. Produced via immunoSEQ multiplex PCR; TCRdb's table is partial and in-frame only. Of 130,000 or so clones listed, approximately 89% were seen once; the top ten hold roughly 10%. The chain combines TRBV4-3 with TRBJ2-1, with D maybe TRBD1 (6 bases). Sequenced material: peripheral blood. This receptor was identified in a man aged 60 to 69 with active or convalescent COVID-19. CDR3: CASSQDPTGSSNEQFF. The CDR3 bases are TGCGCCAGCAGCCAAGATCCAACAGGGTCAAGCAATGAGCAGTTCTTC.